This TCR beta chain was found in a study of shared clonotypes between healthy human individuals. About the study: Each donor contributed plates that comprised three CD4 naive, three CD4 memory, two CD8 naive and one CD8 memory. Findings of the study overall: Naive subsets usually exceeded memory subsets in estimated richness.

Memory CD4+ cells were the fraction left after CD45RA+ naive selection. The CDR3 is 15 residues long. Germline V CDR1 and CDR2: MDHEN, SYDVKM. Trimming took off 5 bases at V and 0 bases at J, with 10 bases between the two ends. Here immunoSEQ multiplex PCR was the method, and the copy in TCRdb shows in-frame clones only, minus some. The sample carries over 1.4 million clones, roughly 96% recorded once. As to this clone: The antigen is undetermined.

The clonotype originates from a man between 25 and 39 years old in good health. The chain couples TRBV28 to TRBJ2-2, with D perhaps assigned TRBD1 or TRBD2 (5 bases each). Input material: naive CD4+ T cells sorted from blood. The subset: CD45RA+ positively selected. The CDR3 loop reads CASSVPGPNTGELFF. The CDR3 DNA reads as TGTGCCAGCAGTGTCCCGGGGCCGAACACCGGGGAGCTGTTTTTT.